This T cell receptor beta chain comes out of a study of vaccination effects on CD4 cells after COVID-19 (dated by TCRdb to between 2021 and 2022). Concerning the study at large: Each participant got two doses of an mRNA SARS-CoV-2 vaccine, either BNT162b2 or mRNA-1273. The full study included around nine COVID-19 convalescent patients and a few SARS-CoV-2-naive healthy vaccine recipients. The Oncomine TCR Beta short-read assay on an Illumina iSeq 100 was used to sequence cultures from other donors in the study. SARS-CoV-2 spike-specific CD4+ TCR repertoires were compared before and after mRNA vaccination in COVID-19 convalescent patients and in infection-naive vaccine recipients.

Preparation of the library involved the immunoSEQ multiplex PCR assay. TCR beta CDR3 sequencing was performed on DNA from the cultured, isolated CD4+ T cells. Per the source publication's procedure: Non-productive TCR sequences were removed, reads were trimmed to the CDR3 region, and CDR3s of at least 7 amino acids were retained. The MANAFEST web app was used to identify antigen-specific clonotypes by comparing expansion in peptide wells with expansion in reference cultures. Positive clones required FDR<0.05 expansion versus reference and all other wells, odds ratio above 5, and frequency above 0.1% in two replicate wells. Cross-reactive clonotypes were defined as significantly expanded in SARS-CoV-2 spike wells and in at least one common cold coronavirus spike condition. Using the stringdist R package, CDR3 similarity was measured by Levenshtein distance, and unrooted trees were constructed with ape in R 3.6.1. This is the immuneACCESS table as TCRdb keeps it, with only in-frame sequences that have V and J called. A part of the clones is gone; compared with another copy, unresolved V genes explain less than half, and the rest is unexplained. V and J calls and clone size are as listed in that table; D and trimming were resolved from the DNA. For this sample there are about 79,000 clones; approximately 81% appear just once. Of the sample, about 1.7% falls within the top ten clones.

The paper's findings and limits, for the study overall: In healthy vaccine recipients, vaccine-induced clones were almost all SARS-CoV-2 mono-reactive, with only 1 of 255 cross-reactive with common cold coronaviruses. Limitations of the study were the small number of convalescent patients and the absence of early post-infection timepoints. Both infection-induced and vaccine-induced clones contracted markedly at late post-vaccination timepoints, which is consistent with waning T cell responses.

V is clipped by 3 bases and J by 5 bases, and the sequence between their germline boundaries is 16 bases long. Measured from the cysteine to the phenylalanine, the CDR3 is 15 residues long. Left in the record is the CDR3 DNA by itself, 45 bases read in frame from the first base. CDR1 KGHSH and CDR2 LQKENI were looked up in the germline V gene. Note on this clone: Its antigen remains undetermined. Base qualities are not provided; no much larger clone lies one nucleotide away.

The ViraFEST assay stimulated PBMC with viral peptide pools and then used TCR sequencing to identify antigen-specific CD4+ T cell clonotypes by expansion. After 10 days of culture, CD4+ T cells were isolated with the EasySep CD4+ T cell isolation kit. The absence of prior SARS-CoV-2 infection in healthy vaccine recipients was confirmed by negative nucleocapsid antibodies before and after vaccination. Some 2 million PBMC per well were cultured with approximately 10 ug/ml peptides in IMDM containing about 5% human AB serum, around 9.7 IU/ml IL-2 and gentamicin. Half of the culture medium was replaced with fresh IL-2-containing medium on days 3 and 7. Each peptide stimulation condition was cultured in triplicate wells unless otherwise noted. Using Ficoll-Paque Plus gradient centrifugation, PBMC were separated from whole blood and then either used fresh or cryopreserved at -140C. The overlapping peptide pools covered the spike proteins of SARS-CoV-2 as well as those of the common cold coronaviruses HCoV-NL63, HCoV-OC43 and HCoV-229E. Genomic DNA was extracted from cultured CD4+ T cells with the QIAamp micro DNA kit.

The sample in question was CD4+ T cells from PBMCs cultured with HCoV-229E spike peptides, obtained before COVID-19 vaccination. Taken with the paper, the label for cell subset or site translates to: HCoV-229E spike overlapping peptide pool stimulation. The receptor was derived from a human donor who received a COVID-19 vaccine. Recombination joined TRBV18 with TRBJ2-5; a confident D gene designation cannot be given. At the DNA level, the sequence is TGTGCCAGCTCACCGCGTCGCGGACCAACGGAGACCCAGTACTTC. Protein translation: CASSPRRGPTETQYF.